The table lists the clone carrying this TCR beta chain with many counts. Hyperthyroidism patients were newly diagnosed, had disease duration under 2 months, and were aged 18 to 65 years. V shed 6 bases and J shed 3 bases, with 14 bases lying between them. Germline V gene sequence: CDR1 SEHNR, CDR2 FQNEAQ (reference sequence). The CDR3 is 14 residues long. This specimen comes from a study of T cells in Graves' hyperthyroidism and ophthalmopathy. Amplified TCR beta CDR3 regions derived from RNA transcripts. HTBI primers were employed in a first-round RT-PCR of the TCR CDR3. TCRdb called the multiplex PCR reads again in MiXCR, with one record for every CDR3 protein. Among 480,000 or so distinct CDR3 sequences, roughly 14% were seen once, and the ten largest hold less than 20%.

The sequencing sample was made of blood. This chain joins TRBV7-9 and TRBJ1-1; D may be TRBD1 (5 bases). The sequence was obtained from a woman aged 18-35 years with Graves' hyperthyroidism. The CDR3 coding sequence is TGTGCCAGCAGAAACAGGCAACTTCACACTGAAGCTTTCTTT. Translating it yields CASRNRQLHTEAFF. The entire variable domain, with the rest obtained from reference TRBV7-9 and TRBJ1-1, is as follows: DTGVSQNPRHKITKRGQNVTFRCDPISEHNRLYWYRQTLGQGPEFLTYFQNEAQLEKSRLLSDRFSAERPKGSFSTLEIQRTEQGDSAMYLCASRNRQLHTEAFFGQGTRLTVV.